A selection of T cell receptor beta chains follows, all from one sample in a study of read filtering for tumor transcriptome and immune sequencing. TCRdb re-derived calls from the reads in MiXCR, one entry per CDR3 protein. The sample includes over 90,000 distinct CDR3 sequences, about 22% seen only once; the top ten take about an eighth. The specimen was a population of CD138-negative cells sorted from bone marrow. These receptors were collected from a donor at least 40 years old with multiple myeloma. The CDR3 runs from the conserved cysteine through the conserved F or W. A D gene is named only where the DNA matches it firmly. Not every row has a clone size; where given, it reads once, few, many or a size class.

clone_size j_call d_call v_call cdr3_aa cdr3_nt
- TRBJ2-1 TRBD1 TRBV18 CASSPPSGQGIYNEQFF TGTGCCAGCTCACCTCCCTCCGGACAGGGGATCTACAATGAGCAGTTCTTC
- TRBJ1-1 - TRBV29-1 CSGHFDTEAFF TGCAGCGGCCATTTTGACACTGAAGCTTTCTTT
few TRBJ1-3 TRBD1 TRBV5-1 CASSFGTGGHSGNTIYF TGCGCCAGCAGCTTCGGGACAGGGGGTCACTCTGGAAACACCATATATTTT
few TRBJ1-5 - TRBV28 CASIGPNQPQHF TGTGCCAGCATAGGGCCCAATCAGCCCCAGCATTTT
- TRBJ1-2 TRBD1 TRBV19 CASSVPGTGYGYTF TGTGCCAGTAGTGTCCCCGGGACAGGTTATGGCTACACCTTC
many TRBJ2-1 TRBD2 TRBV11-2 CASSPGLAETNEQFF TGTGCCAGCAGCCCCGGACTAGCGGAAACTAATGAGCAGTTCTTC
many TRBJ2-5 TRBD2 TRBV5-1 CASSFTAGGETQYF TGCGCCAGCAGCTTTACAGCGGGGGGAGAGACCCAGTACTTC
few TRBJ2-1 TRBD1 TRBV4-1 CASSQGTLTGMEFF TGCGCCAGCAGCCAAGGCACCCTGACAGGGATGGAGTTCTTC
many TRBJ2-7 - TRBV28 CASSLRSGYEQYF TGTGCCAGCAGTTTACGGTCGGGTTACGAGCAGTACTTC
many TRBJ2-1 - TRBV12-3/TRBV12-4 CASSLFEQFF TGTGCCAGCAGTTTATTCGAGCAGTTCTTC
many TRBJ1-1 - TRBV29-1 CSVGGLFSQNMNTEAFF TGCAGCGTTGGAGGCCTCTTTTCCCAAAATATGAACACTGAAGCTTTCTTT
many TRBJ1-2 TRBD1 TRBV28 CASSSPGGASYGYTF TGTGCCAGCAGTTCCCCAGGGGGCGCAAGCTATGGCTACACCTTC
- TRBJ1-1 - TRBV11-2 CASSLVPVPAAEAFF TGTGCCAGCAGCTTAGTTCCGGTTCCGGCGGCAGAAGCTTTCTTT